This TCR beta chain was sequenced for a study of blood T cell repertoires in COVID-19. Study background: From T cells, B-cell-depleted T cells, or PBMCs came the material, which was cDNA or gDNA.

Original data processing: Reference gene primers were amplified, and this amplification served to estimate nucleated cell counts. The data were produced by immunoSEQ multiplex PCR, yet TCRdb's version contains in-frame clones alone and is incomplete. D and trimming come from the DNA, and the V and J calls and clone size come from that table. The table lists 130,000 or so clones, 81% of them singletons. Germline values: CDR1 LGHDT, CDR2 YNNKEL (reference sequence). The CDR3 runs 14 residues. J lost 8 bases, V lost 4 bases, and 8 bases had no gene match. This TCR came from a woman aged 55-69 years with active or convalescent COVID-19. V gene TRBV3-1 (or the pseudogene TRBV3-2) combines with J gene TRBJ1-2; TRBD1 matches at 9 bases. The sample was peripheral blood. In DNA form, the CDR3 reads TGTGCCAGCAGCCCGGGACAGGGAATAAAAGGCTACACCTTC. It is translated as CASSPGQGIKGYTF.